This TCR beta chain was observed in a study of Tregs in tolerant kidney transplant recipients. CD4+CD25+CD127- Tregs, CD4+CD25- non-Tregs, CD4 and CD8 cells were sorted. Study-wide findings and caveats: The most relevant donor-specific Treg TCRbeta repertoire apparently came from expansion with activated donor B cells. Few patients were studied, so findings need validation in larger groups. Biological reproducibility was not directly addressed in this study.

This clone was seen only a few times. Its matching antigen is unknown. Other DNA sequences in this specimen translate into the identical CDR3. Sequenced by immunoSEQ multiplex PCR; TCRdb stores in-frame clones only, minus some. The repertoire consists of 240,000 or so clones, with roughly four fifths occurring once and the leading ten covering approximately 0.69%. The clonotype was recovered from a human donor in good health. Sequencing input: CD4+ T cells from blood.

The CDR3 DNA sequence: TGTGCCTGGAGTTTGGGTAGCAATCAGCCCCAGCATTTT. It codes for CAWSLGSNQPQHF. This rearrangement joins TRBV30 to TRBJ1-5; the D is unclear. Trimming took off 2 bases at V and 0 bases at J, with 5 bases between the two ends. Per germline, CDR1 GTSNPN and CDR2 SVGIG (reference sequence). This CDR3 has 13 residues.